The rows below give T cell receptor beta chains drawn from one sample of a study of coeliac disease. Repertoires were generated with immunoSEQ multiplex PCR, while TCRdb's copy carries only in-frame clones and drops some. The table lists some 3,000 clones, around 50% of them singletons. The sequenced sample was intraepithelial lymphocytes from the gut. The origin of the receptors is a man in his forties or fifties with active celiac disease. CDR3s include the opening cysteine and the closing phenylalanine or tryptophan. A D gene is named only where the DNA matches it firmly. Size is omitted from some rows. Given values are once, few, many or a class for expanded clones.

clone_size	v_call	j_call	d_call	cdr3_aa	cdr3_nt
NA	TRBV5-6	TRBJ2-5	TRBD2	CASSLVWEGETQYF	TGTGCCAGCAGCTTAGTGTGGGAGGGGGAGACCCAGTACTTC
NA	TRBV25-1	TRBJ2-3	TRBD2	CASSPLTSGRGTDTQYF	TGTGCCAGCAGTCCCCTCACTAGCGGGAGGGGAACAGATACGCAGTATTTT
NA	TRBV6-5	TRBJ2-7	NA	CASSSHWAGVYEQYF	TGTGCCAGCAGCTCCCACTGGGCCGGTGTCTACGAGCAGTACTTC
NA	TRBV5-1	TRBJ2-5	TRBD2	CASSPGGAGGRQETQYF	TGCGCCAGCAGCCCGGGTGGCGCGGGGGGGAGGCAAGAGACCCAGTACTTC
NA	TRBV5-1	TRBJ1-1	NA	CASSLLGRGTEAFF	TGCGCCAGCAGCTTGTTAGGCAGGGGAACTGAAGCTTTCTTT
NA	TRBV7-6	TRBJ2-5	NA	CASSASQGTETQYF	TGTGCCAGCAGCGCCTCCCAGGGTACGGAGACCCAGTACTTC
NA	TRBV2	TRBJ2-3	NA	CASSDERVPDTQYF	TGTGCCAGCAGTGATGAGCGGGTTCCAGATACGCAGTATTTT
NA	TRBV7-2	TRBJ2-3	TRBD2	CASSFGLAGVTSTDTQYF	TGTGCCAGCAGCTTTGGGCTAGCGGGAGTAACTAGCACAGATACGCAGTATTTT
NA	TRBV7-9	TRBJ2-1	NA	CASSYGLSNEQFF	TGTGCCAGCAGTTACGGACTTTCCAATGAGCAGTTCTTC
medium-sized	TRBV6-5	TRBJ1-5	NA	CASSYGADSNQPQHF	TGTGCCAGCAGTTACGGGGCTGATAGCAATCAGCCCCAGCATTTT
NA	TRBV6-5	TRBJ1-1	NA	CASSYSESTEAFF	TGTGCCAGCAGTTACTCGGAGAGCACTGAAGCTTTCTTT
NA	TRBV10-3	TRBJ1-3	NA	CAISEYRSGNTIYF	TGTGCCATCAGTGAGTACAGGTCTGGAAACACCATATATTTT
once	TRBV21-1	TRBJ2-2	NA	CASNPPRGNTGELFF	TGTGCCAGCAACCCTCCCCGCGGTAACACCGGGGAGCTGTTTTTT
NA	TRBV6-7	TRBJ1-4	NA	CASSDAYGLLVDNEKLFF	TGTGCCAGCAGTGATGCGTACGGTCTCCTAGTCGACAATGAAAAACTGTTTTTT
NA	TRBV19	TRBJ2-7	TRBD1	CASGTGQGVSYEQYF	TGTGCCAGTGGCACGGGACAGGGGGTTTCCTACGAGCAGTACTTC
NA	TRBV4-1	TRBJ2-5	TRBD2	CASSPTSGVLQETQYF	TGCGCCAGCAGCCCCACTAGCGGGGTTCTCCAAGAGACCCAGTACTTC
NA	TRBV15	TRBJ1-2	TRBD1	CATSSRDRHYGYAF	TGTGCCACCAGCAGCCGGGACAGGCACTATGGCTACGCCTTC
medium-sized	TRBV27	TRBJ1-1	NA	CASSLWSVNTEAFF	TGTGCCAGCAGTTTATGGTCGGTGAACACTGAAGCTTTCTTT
NA	TRBV7-9	TRBJ1-5	TRBD1	CASSATGGGDQPQHF	TGTGCCAGCAGCGCCACAGGGGGCGGAGATCAGCCCCAGCATTTT
NA	TRBV4-3	TRBJ2-1	TRBD2	CASSERTSGTIPEQFF	TGCGCCAGCAGCGAGAGGACTAGCGGGACCATTCCGGAGCAGTTCTTC
NA	TRBV9	TRBJ2-7	NA	CASSVGGLSYEQYF	TGTGCCAGCAGCGTAGGCGGTCTCTCCTACGAGCAGTACTTC
NA	TRBV4-1	TRBJ2-5	NA	CASSQDQGSDYQETQYF	TGCGCCAGCAGCCAAGATCAGGGGAGTGATTACCAAGAGACCCAGTACTTC